This T cell receptor (beta chain) was retrieved from a study of cytomegalovirus exposure and HLA in healthy donors. Study findings and constraints: Rare TCR sequences dominated, though some public TCRs recurred in many donors.

The PCR used 60 Vbeta and 13 Jbeta primers. Assay used: immunoSEQ multiplex PCR; TCRdb lists only in-frame clones, some missing. The table includes some 160,000 clones, over 60% detected once. The germline CDR1 and CDR2 sequences are LNHDA and SQIVND (reference sequence). The CDR3 has 13 amino acids. The germline V and J ends were trimmed by 4 bases and 1 base, with 6 bases remaining between them. Comments on this clone: Its target is unknown.

Sequenced: PBMCs. The rearrangement uses TRBV19 and TRBJ2-3; D unclear. This TCR came from a woman in her thirties or forties in good health and CMV-seronegative. DNA for the CDR3: TGTGCCAGTAGTACGGGTGGCACAGATACGCAGTATTTT. It codes for CASSTGGTDTQYF.